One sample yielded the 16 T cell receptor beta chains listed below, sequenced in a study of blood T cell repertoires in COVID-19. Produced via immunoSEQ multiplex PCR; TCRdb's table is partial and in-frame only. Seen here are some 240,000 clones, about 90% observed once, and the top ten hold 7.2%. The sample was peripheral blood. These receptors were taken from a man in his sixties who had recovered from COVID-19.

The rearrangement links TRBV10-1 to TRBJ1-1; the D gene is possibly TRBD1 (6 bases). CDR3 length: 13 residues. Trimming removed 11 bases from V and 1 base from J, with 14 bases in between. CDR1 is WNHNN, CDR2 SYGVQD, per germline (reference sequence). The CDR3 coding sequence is TGCGCCCGAACGGACAGACCGAACACTGAAGCTTTCTTT. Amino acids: CARTDRPNTEAFF.

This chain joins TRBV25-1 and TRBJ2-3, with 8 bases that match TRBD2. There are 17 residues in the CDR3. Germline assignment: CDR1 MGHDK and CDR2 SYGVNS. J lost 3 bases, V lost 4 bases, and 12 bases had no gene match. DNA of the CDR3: TGTGCCAGCAGTGCCCCTCTCGGGGGGGCCTCGACAGATACGCAGTATTTT. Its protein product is CASSAPLGGASTDTQYF. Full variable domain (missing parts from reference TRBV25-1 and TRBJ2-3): EADIYQTPRYLVIGTGKKITLECSQTMGHDKMYWYQQDPGMELHLIHYSYGVNSTEKGDLSSESTVSRIRTEHFPLTLESARPSHTSQYLCASSAPLGGASTDTQYFGPGTRLTVL.

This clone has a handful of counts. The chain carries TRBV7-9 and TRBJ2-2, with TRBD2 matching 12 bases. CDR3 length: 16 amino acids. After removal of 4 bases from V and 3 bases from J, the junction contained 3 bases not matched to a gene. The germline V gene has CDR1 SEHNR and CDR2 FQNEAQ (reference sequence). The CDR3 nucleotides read TGTGCCAGCAGCTCCGGACTAGCGGGGTACACCGGGGAGCTGTTTTTT. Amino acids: CASSSGLAGYTGELFF.

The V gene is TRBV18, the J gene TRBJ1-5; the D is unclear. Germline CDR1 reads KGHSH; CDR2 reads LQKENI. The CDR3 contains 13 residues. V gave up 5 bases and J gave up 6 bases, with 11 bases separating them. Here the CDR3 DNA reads TGTGCCAGCTCAGCAAGCCCAGGTCAGCCCCAGCATTTT. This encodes CASSASPGQPQHF.

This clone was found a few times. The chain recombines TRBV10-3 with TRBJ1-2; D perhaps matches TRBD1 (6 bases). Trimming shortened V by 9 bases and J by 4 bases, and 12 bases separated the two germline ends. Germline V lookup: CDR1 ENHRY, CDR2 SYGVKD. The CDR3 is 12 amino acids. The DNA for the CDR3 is TGTGCCATTACAGGGATTGGCTATGGCTACACCTTC. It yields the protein CAITGIGYGYTF.

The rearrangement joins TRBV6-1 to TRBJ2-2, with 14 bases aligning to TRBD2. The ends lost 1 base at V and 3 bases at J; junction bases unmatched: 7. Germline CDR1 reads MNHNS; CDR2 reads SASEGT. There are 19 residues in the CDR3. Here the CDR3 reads CASSEDWGLAGDDTGELFF. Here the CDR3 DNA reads TGTGCCAGCAGTGAAGATTGGGGACTAGCGGGGGACGACACCGGGGAGCTGTTTTTT.

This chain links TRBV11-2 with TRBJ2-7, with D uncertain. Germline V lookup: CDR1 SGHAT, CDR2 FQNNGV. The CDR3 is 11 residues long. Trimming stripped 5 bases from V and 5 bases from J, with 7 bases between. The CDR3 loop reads CASSRHDEQYF. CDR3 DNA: TGTGCCAGCAGCCGACACGACGAGCAGTACTTC.

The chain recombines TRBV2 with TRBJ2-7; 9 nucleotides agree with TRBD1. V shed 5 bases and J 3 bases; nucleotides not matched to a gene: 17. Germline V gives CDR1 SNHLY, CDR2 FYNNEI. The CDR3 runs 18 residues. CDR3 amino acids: CASSTPGTGTNTYYEQYV. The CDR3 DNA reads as TGTGCCAGCAGTACCCCCGGGACAGGGACCAACACTTACTACGAGCAGTACGTC.

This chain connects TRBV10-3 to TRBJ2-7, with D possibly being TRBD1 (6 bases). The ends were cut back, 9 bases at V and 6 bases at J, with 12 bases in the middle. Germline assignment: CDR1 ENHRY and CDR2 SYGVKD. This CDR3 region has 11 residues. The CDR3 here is CAISTGFEQYF. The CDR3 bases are TGTGCCATTTCTACAGGGTTCGAGCAGTACTTC.

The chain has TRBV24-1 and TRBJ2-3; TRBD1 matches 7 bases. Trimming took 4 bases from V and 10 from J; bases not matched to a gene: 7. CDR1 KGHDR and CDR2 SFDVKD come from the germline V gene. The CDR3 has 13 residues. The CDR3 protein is CATSERGPHSQYF. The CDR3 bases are TGTGCCACCAGTGAGAGGGGGCCCCATTCGCAGTATTTT.

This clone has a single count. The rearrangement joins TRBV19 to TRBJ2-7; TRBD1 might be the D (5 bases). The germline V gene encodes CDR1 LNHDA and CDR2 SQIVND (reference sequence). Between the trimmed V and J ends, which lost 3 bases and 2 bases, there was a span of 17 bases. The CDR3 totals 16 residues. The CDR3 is CASSIGNFRVAYEQYV. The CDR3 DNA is TGTGCCAGTAGTATTGGAAACTTCAGGGTCGCCTACGAGCAGTACGTC.

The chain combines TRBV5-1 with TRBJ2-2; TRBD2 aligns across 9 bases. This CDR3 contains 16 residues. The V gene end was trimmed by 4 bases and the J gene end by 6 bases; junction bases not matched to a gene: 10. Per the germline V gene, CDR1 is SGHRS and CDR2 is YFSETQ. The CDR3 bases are TGCGCCAGCAGCGCAACCGGGACTAGCCAGGCCGGGGAGCTGTTTTTT. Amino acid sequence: CASSATGTSQAGELFF.

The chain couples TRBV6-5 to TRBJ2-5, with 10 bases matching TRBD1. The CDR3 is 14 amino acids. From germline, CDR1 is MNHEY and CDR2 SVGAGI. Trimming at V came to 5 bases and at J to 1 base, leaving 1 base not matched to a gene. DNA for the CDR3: TGTGCCAGCAGTAGGACAGGGGGCCAAGAGACCCAGTACTTC. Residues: CASSRTGGQETQYF.

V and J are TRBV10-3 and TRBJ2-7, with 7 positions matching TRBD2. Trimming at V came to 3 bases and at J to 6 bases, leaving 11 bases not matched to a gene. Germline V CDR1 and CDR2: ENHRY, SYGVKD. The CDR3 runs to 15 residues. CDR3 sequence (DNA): TGTGCCATCAGTGACACGATGACTAGCCCCATCGAGCAGTACTTC. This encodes CAISDTMTSPIEQYF.

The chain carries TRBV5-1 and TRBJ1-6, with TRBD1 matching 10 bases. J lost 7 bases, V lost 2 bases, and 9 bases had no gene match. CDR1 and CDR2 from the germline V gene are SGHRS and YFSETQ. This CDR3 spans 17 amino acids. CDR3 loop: CASSFGTAGQGNSPLHF. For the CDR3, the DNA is TGCGCCAGCAGCTTTGGCACAGCGGGACAGGGGAATTCACCCCTCCACTTT.

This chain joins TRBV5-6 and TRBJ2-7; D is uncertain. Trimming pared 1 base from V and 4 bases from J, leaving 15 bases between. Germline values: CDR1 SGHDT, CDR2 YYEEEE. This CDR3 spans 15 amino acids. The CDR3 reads CASSLPTAGIYEQYF. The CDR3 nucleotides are TGTGCCAGCAGCTTGCCCACAGCCGGAATTTACGAGCAGTACTTC.